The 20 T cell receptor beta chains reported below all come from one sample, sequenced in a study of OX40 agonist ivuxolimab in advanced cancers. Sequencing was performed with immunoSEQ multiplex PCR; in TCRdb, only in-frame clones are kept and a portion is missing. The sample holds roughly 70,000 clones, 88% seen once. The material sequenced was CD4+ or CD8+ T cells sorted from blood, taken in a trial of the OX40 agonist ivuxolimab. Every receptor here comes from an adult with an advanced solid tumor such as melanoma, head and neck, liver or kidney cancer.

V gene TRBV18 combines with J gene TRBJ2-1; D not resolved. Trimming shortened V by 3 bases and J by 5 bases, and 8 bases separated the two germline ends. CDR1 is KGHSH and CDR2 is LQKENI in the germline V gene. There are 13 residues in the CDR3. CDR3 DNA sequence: TGTGCCAGCTCACCGAGACATAACAATGAGCAGTTCTTC. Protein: CASSPRHNNEQFF.

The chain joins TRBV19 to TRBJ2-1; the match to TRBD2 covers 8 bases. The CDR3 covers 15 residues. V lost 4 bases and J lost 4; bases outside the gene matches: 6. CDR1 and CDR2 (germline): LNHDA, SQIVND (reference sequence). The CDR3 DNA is TGTGCCAGTAGTACGGGAGGGGGGGCATACAATGAGCAGTTCTTC. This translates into CASSTGGGAYNEQFF.

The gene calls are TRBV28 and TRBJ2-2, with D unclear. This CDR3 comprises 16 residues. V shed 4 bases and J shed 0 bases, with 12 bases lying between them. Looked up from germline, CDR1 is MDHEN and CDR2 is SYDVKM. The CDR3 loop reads CASSSPSIANTGELFF. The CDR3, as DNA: TGTGCCAGCAGTTCCCCCTCGATCGCGAACACCGGGGAGCTGTTTTTT.

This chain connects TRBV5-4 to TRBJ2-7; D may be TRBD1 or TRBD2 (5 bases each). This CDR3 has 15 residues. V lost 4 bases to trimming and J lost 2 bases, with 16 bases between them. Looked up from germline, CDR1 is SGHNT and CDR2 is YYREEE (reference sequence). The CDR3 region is CASSPEVGRPYEQYF. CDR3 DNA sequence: TGTGCCAGCAGCCCGGAGGTGGGACGGCCCTACGAGCAGTACTTC.

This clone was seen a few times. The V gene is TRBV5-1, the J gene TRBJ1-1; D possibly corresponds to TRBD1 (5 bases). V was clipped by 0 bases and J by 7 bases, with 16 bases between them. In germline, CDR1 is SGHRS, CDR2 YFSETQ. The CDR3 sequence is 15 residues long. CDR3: CASSLEGRTGGEAFF. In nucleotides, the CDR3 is TGCGCCAGCAGCTTGGAAGGACGCACAGGTGGTGAAGCTTTCTTT.

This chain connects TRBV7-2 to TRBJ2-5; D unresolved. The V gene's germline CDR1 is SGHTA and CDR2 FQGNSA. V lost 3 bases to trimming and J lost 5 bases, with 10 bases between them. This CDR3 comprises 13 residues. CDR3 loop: CASSLVGPETQYF. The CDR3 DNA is TGTGCCAGCAGCTTGGTGGGTCCGGAGACCCAGTACTTC. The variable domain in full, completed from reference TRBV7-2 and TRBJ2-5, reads GAGVSQSPSNKVTEKGKDVELRCDPISGHTALYWYRQSLGQGLEFLIYFQGNSAPDKSGLPSDRFSAERTGGSVSTLTIQRTQQEDSAVYLCASSLVGPETQYFGPGTRLLVL.

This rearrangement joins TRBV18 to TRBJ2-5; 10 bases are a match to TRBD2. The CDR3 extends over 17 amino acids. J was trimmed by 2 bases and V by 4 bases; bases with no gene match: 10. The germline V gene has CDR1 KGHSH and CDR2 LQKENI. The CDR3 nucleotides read TGTGCCAGCTCACTCACGTTGATAGCGGGGGGACAAGAGACCCAGTACTTC. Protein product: CASSLTLIAGGQETQYF.

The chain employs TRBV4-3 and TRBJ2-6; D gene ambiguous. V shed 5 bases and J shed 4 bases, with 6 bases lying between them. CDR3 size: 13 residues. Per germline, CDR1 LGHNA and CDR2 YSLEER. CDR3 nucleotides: TGCGCCAGCAGCGAAGTCGGGGCCAACGTCCTGACTTTC. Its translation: CASSEVGANVLTF.

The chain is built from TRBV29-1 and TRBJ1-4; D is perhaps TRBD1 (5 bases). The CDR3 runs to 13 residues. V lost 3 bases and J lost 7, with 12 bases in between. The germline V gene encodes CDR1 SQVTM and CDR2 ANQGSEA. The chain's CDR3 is CSVDSQGGEKLFF. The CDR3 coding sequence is TGCAGCGTTGACTCTCAGGGTGGTGAAAAACTGTTTTTT.

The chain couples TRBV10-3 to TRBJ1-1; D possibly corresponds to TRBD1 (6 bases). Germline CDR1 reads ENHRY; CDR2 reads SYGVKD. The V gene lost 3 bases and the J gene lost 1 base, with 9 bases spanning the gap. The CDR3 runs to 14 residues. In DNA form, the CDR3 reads TGTGCCATCAGTGACCCGGACAGGAACACTGAAGCTTTCTTT. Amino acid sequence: CAISDPDRNTEAFF.

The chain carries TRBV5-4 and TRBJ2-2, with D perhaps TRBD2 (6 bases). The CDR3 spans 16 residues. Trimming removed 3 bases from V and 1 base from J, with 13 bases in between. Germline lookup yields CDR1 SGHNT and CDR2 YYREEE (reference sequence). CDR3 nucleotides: TGTGCCAGCAGCTACCCTAGCGCGCTGAACACCGGGGAGCTGTTTTTT. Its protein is CASSYPSALNTGELFF.

CDR3 region: CAIRERGGRYNEQFF. For the CDR3, the DNA is TGTGCCATCAGGGAGCGGGGGGGCCGCTACAATGAGCAGTTCTTC. The gene calls are TRBV10-3 and TRBJ2-1, with 10 nucleotides matching TRBD2. The CDR3 consists of 15 residues. From germline, CDR1 is ENHRY and CDR2 SYGVKD. V was pared by 6 bases and J by 3 bases, with 5 bases of the junction left unmatched.

CDR3 amino acids: CASSWGTSGVGEQFF. The CDR3 bases are TGTGCCAGCAGTTGGGGGACTAGCGGAGTAGGTGAGCAGTTCTTC. This rearrangement joins TRBV28 to TRBJ2-1, with TRBD2 identical over 11 bases. J gave up 9 bases and V 4 bases, and 8 bases lay outside the gene matches. This CDR3 contains 15 residues. Germline lookup yields CDR1 MDHEN and CDR2 SYDVKM. The full variable domain, in which reference TRBV28 and TRBJ2-1 provide the parts outside the CDR3, is DVKVTQSSRYLVKRTGEKVFLECVQDMDHENMFWYRQDPGLGLRLIYFSYDVKMKEKGDIPEGYSVSREKKERFSLILESASTNQTSMYLCASSWGTSGVGEQFFGPGTRLTVL.

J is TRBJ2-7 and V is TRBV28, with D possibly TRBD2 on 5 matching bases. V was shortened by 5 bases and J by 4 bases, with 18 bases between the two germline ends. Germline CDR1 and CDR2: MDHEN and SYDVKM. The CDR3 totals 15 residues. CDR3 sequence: CASSLPGGFGYEQYF. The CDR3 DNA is TGTGCCAGCAGTCTCCCAGGCGGGTTTGGGTACGAGCAGTACTTC.

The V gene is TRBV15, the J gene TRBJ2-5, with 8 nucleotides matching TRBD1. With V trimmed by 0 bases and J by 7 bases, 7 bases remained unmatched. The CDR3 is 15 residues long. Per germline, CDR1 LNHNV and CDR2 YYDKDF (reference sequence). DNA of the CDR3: TGTGCCACCAGCAGAGATAGACAGGGGCAGGGGACCCAGTACTTC. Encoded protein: CATSRDRQGQGTQYF.

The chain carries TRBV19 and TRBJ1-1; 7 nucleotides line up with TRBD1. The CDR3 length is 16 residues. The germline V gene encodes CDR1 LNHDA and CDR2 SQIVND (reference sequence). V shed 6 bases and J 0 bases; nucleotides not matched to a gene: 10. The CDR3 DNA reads TGTGCCAGTAGCATAAAAGGACAGGCTATGAACACTGAAGCTTTCTTT. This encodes CASSIKGQAMNTEAFF.

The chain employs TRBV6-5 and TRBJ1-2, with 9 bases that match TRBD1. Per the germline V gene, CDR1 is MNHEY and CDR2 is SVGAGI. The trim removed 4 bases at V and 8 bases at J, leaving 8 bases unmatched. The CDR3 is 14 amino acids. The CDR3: CASSSQDRGEGYTF. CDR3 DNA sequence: TGTGCCAGCAGTTCCCAAGACAGGGGGGAAGGCTACACCTTC.

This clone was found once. The CDR3 DNA reads TGTGCCAGCAGCTCACGGGACAGGGTTATTCAGTACTTC. Encoded protein: CASSSRDRVIQYF. This chain links TRBV7-9 with TRBJ2-4, with 9 nucleotides matching TRBD1. CDR3 size: 13 residues. In germline, CDR1 is SEHNR, CDR2 FQNEAQ (reference sequence). V shed 4 bases, J shed 10 bases, and the junction held 5 bases outside the gene matches.

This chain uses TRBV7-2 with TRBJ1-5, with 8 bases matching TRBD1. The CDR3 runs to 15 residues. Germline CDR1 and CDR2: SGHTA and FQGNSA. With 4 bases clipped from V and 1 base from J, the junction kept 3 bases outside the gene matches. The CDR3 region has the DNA TGTGCCAGCAGCTACACAGGGGGGAGCAATCAGCCCCAGCATTTT. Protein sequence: CASSYTGGSNQPQHF.

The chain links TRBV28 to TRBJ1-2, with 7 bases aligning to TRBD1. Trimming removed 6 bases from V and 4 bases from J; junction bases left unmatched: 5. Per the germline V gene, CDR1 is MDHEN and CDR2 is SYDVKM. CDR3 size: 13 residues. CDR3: CASREQGVYGYTF. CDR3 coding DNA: TGTGCCAGCAGAGAGCAGGGGGTCTATGGCTACACCTTC.